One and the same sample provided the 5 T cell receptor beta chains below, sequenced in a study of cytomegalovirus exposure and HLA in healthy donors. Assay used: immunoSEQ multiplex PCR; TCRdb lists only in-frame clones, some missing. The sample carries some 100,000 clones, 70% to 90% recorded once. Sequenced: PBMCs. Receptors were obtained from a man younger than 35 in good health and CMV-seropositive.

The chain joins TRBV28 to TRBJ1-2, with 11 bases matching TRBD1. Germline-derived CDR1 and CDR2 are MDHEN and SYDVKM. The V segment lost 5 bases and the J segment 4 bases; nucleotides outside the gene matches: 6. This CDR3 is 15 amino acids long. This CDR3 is CASSPRTGGFYGYTF. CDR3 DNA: TGTGCCAGCAGTCCCCGGACAGGGGGCTTCTATGGCTACACCTTC.

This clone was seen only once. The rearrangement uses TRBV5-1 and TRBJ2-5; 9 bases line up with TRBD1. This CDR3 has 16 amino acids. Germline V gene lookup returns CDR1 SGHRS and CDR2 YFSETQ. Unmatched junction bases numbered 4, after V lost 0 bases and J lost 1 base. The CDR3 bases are TGCGCCAGCAGCTTGGCCGGGACAGGGCGCCAAGAGACCCAGTACTTC. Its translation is CASSLAGTGRQETQYF.

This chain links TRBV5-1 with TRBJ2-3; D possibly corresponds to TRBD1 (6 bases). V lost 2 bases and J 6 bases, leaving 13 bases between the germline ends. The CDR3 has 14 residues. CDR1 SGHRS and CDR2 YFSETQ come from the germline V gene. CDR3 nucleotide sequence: TGCGCCAGCAGCTTTGGGGACACTGGGGATACGCAGTATTTT. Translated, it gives CASSFGDTGDTQYF.

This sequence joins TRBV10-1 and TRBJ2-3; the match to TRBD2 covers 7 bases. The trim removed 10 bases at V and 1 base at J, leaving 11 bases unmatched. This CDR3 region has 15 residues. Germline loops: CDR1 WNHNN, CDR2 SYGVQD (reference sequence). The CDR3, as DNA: TGCGCCACCCACTCCCCTCGGGAGGGCACAGATACGCAGTATTTT. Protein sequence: CATHSPREGTDTQYF.

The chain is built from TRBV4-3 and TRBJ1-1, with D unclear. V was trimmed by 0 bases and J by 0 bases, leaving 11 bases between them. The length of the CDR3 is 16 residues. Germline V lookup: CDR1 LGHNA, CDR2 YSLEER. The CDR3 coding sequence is TGCGCCAGCAGCCAAGATCATGGCAGGATGAACACTGAAGCTTTCTTT. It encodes CASSQDHGRMNTEAFF.